This T cell receptor (beta chain) was sequenced in a study of blood T cell repertoires in COVID-19. Turning to the study itself: Sites across the United States, Italy and Spain contributed samples from acute and convalescent COVID-19.

CDR1 SGHTA and CDR2 FQGNSA come from the germline V gene. V lost 4 bases to trimming and J lost 6 bases; unmatched junction nucleotides: 17. The CDR3 spans 17 residues. Authors' data handling: Using reference gene primer amplification, nucleated cell counts were estimated. Here immunoSEQ multiplex PCR was the method, and the copy in TCRdb shows in-frame clones only, minus some. V and J calls and clone size are copied from that table; D and trimming were computed from the DNA. This sample has tens of thousands of clones, with over 70% found just once. Input material: peripheral blood. The source is a woman aged 70-85 years with acute or convalescent COVID-19. V gene TRBV7-2 combines with J gene TRBJ1-2, with 7 bases identical to TRBD1. The CDR3 loop is CASSSTRTGLFINGYTF. The CDR3 DNA is TGTGCCAGCAGCTCTACCCGGACAGGACTTTTCATTAATGGCTACACCTTC.